A selection of T cell receptor beta chains follows, all from one sample in a study of CD8+ T cells in alopecia areata. Clones were sequenced by immunoSEQ multiplex PCR, and TCRdb holds only the in-frame ones, with some missing. This sample has 160,000 or so clones, with roughly 70% found just once. The sequencing used CD8+ T cells sorted from blood, collected at week 0. The receptor source for this set is a human donor with alopecia areata. Both conserved end residues are part of each CDR3. A D gene is named only where the DNA matches it firmly. Size is stated for part of the rows, as once, few or many counts, or as a class when the clone is expanded.

V: TRBV19
size: -
D: TRBD2
J: TRBJ2-5
DNA: TGTGCCAGTTCCCGGGCTAGCGGGGTCCTCCAAGAGACCCAGTACTTC
CDR3: CASSRASGVLQETQYF

V: TRBV7-9
size: -
D: -
J: TRBJ2-3
DNA: TGTGCCAGCAGCTTGGGCAGGGGTGGAAGTACGCAGTATTTT
CDR3: CASSLGRGGSTQYF

V: TRBV27
size: -
D: TRBD1
J: TRBJ1-2
DNA: TGTGCCAGCAGCCCCTACGGGACAGCCCTTTACTATGGCTACACCTTC
CDR3: CASSPYGTALYYGYTF

V: TRBV6-5
size: few
D: -
J: TRBJ2-5
DNA: TGTGCCAGCAGCCCCCTCGGCGGAGTACAAGAGACCCAGTACTTC
CDR3: CASSPLGGVQETQYF

V: TRBV29-1
size: -
D: -
J: TRBJ2-7
DNA: TGCAGCGTTGGGATTAGTACCTACGAGCAGTACTTC
CDR3: CSVGISTYEQYF

V: TRBV10-3
size: few
D: TRBD1
J: TRBJ1-2
DNA: TGTGCCATCAGTGAGTTTACGGGACAGAGAGTTTATGGCTACACCTTC
CDR3: CAISEFTGQRVYGYTF

V: TRBV7-9
size: -
D: -
J: TRBJ2-3
DNA: TGTGCCAGCAGCACCCCGGGTTTGTCAGATACGCAGTATTTT
CDR3: CASSTPGLSDTQYF

V: TRBV7-9
size: few
D: -
J: TRBJ1-1
DNA: TGTGCCAGCAGCTCGACGACAGAACAAGCTTTCTTT
CDR3: CASSSTTEQAFF

V: TRBV2
size: few
D: TRBD1
J: TRBJ2-4
DNA: TGTGCCAGCAGTGAAGCGGGGACAGAAGGTTACTTC
CDR3: CASSEAGTEGYF

V: TRBV5-1
size: -
D: -
J: TRBJ2-1
DNA: TGCGCCAGCAGCTCGATGGATGAGCAGTTCTTC
CDR3: CASSSMDEQFF

V: TRBV10-3
size: few
D: -
J: TRBJ2-1
DNA: TGTGCCATCAGTGACAGGGAAAATGAGCAGTTCTTC
CDR3: CAISDRENEQFF

V: TRBV27
size: -
D: TRBD1
J: TRBJ2-7
DNA: TGTGCCAGCAGTCTGGGGACAGGGAGCTCCTACGAGCAGTACTTC
CDR3: CASSLGTGSSYEQYF

V: TRBV7-9
size: -
D: -
J: TRBJ2-7
DNA: TGTGCCAGCAGCCCTTTCGGAGAATATGAGCAGTACTTC
CDR3: CASSPFGEYEQYF

V: TRBV29-1
size: few
D: -
J: TRBJ2-7
DNA: TGCAGCACCCTCACGACTCCATCCTACGAGCAGTACTTC
CDR3: CSTLTTPSYEQYF

V: TRBV5-6
size: -
D: -
J: TRBJ2-7
DNA: TGTGCCAGCAGCCCGGGGGCGGCGTGGTACGAGCAGTACTTC
CDR3: CASSPGAAWYEQYF

V: TRBV15
size: -
D: -
J: TRBJ2-1
DNA: TGTGCCACCAGCAGTGCCCGGTTCTACAATGAGCAGTTCTTC
CDR3: CATSSARFYNEQFF

V: TRBV6-5
size: -
D: TRBD2
J: TRBJ2-3
DNA: TGTGCCAGCAGTTTACTAGCGGGGGCAGATACGCAGTATTTT
CDR3: CASSLLAGADTQYF

V: TRBV5-4
size: -
D: -
J: TRBJ1-5
DNA: TGTGCCAGCAGCCCGGACCTTAGCAATCAGCCCCAGCATTTT
CDR3: CASSPDLSNQPQHF

V: TRBV25-1
size: -
D: -
J: TRBJ2-5
DNA: TGTGCCAGCAGTGAATATTGGACAGAACAAGAGACCCAGTACTTC
CDR3: CASSEYWTEQETQYF

V: TRBV4-1
size: -
D: TRBD1
J: TRBJ2-1
DNA: TGCGCCAGCAGCCTCGATCCGGGACAGGGGAAAACGAATGAGCAGTTCTTC
CDR3: CASSLDPGQGKTNEQFF

V: TRBV29-1
size: -
D: -
J: TRBJ2-2
DNA: TGCAGCGTGAGGAGGTCAGGGGAGCTGTTTTTT
CDR3: CSVRRSGELFF

V: TRBV28
size: -
D: -
J: TRBJ2-1
DNA: TGTGCCAGCACCGGTTCTGGGCAGAGTGAGCAGTTCTTC
CDR3: CASTGSGQSEQFF

V: TRBV5-1
size: -
D: -
J: TRBJ1-2
DNA: TGCGCCAGCAGCTTGTCGGGTGGGGATAACTATGGCTACACCTTC
CDR3: CASSLSGGDNYGYTF

V: TRBV14
size: -
D: -
J: TRBJ1-2
DNA: TGTGCCAGCAGCCTTGGTACTTTATATGGCTACACCTTC
CDR3: CASSLGTLYGYTF

V: TRBV30
size: -
D: -
J: TRBJ1-2
DNA: TGTGCCTTTCGGACAGCCGAAAACTATGGCTACACCTTC
CDR3: CAFRTAENYGYTF

V: TRBV29-1
size: once
D: TRBD1
J: TRBJ2-7
DNA: TGCAGCGTTCAGGGGGTAGACGAGCAGTACTTC
CDR3: CSVQGVDEQYF

V: TRBV10-3
size: -
D: TRBD1
J: TRBJ1-2
DNA: TGTGCCATCTGGTCCGGGACAGTACATGGCTACACCTTC
CDR3: CAIWSGTVHGYTF

V: TRBV25-1
size: -
D: -
J: TRBJ1-3
DNA: TGTGCCAGCAGTGAAGGAGCGGCCAACACCATATATTTT
CDR3: CASSEGAANTIYF

V: TRBV19
size: -
D: -
J: TRBJ1-6
DNA: TGTGCCAGTAGTATAAGACAGAATAATTCACCCCTCCACTTT
CDR3: CASSIRQNNSPLHF

V: TRBV14
size: -
D: TRBD1
J: TRBJ1-2
DNA: TGTGCCAGCAGCCCTGTGGACAGGGGGTTTGGCTACACCTTC
CDR3: CASSPVDRGFGYTF

V: TRBV9
size: -
D: TRBD1
J: TRBJ1-6
DNA: TGTGCCAGCAGCGCGACAGGGGATAATTCACCCCTCCACTTT
CDR3: CASSATGDNSPLHF

V: TRBV19
size: -
D: -
J: TRBJ2-7
DNA: TGTGCCAGTAGTATAGTAGGCGGACCGCGGGAGCAGTACTTC
CDR3: CASSIVGGPREQYF

V: TRBV13
size: few
D: -
J: TRBJ2-7
DNA: TGTGCCAGCAGCTTTCTCGGGGACTCCTACGAGCAGTACTTC
CDR3: CASSFLGDSYEQYF

V: TRBV30
size: -
D: -
J: TRBJ1-2
DNA: TGTGCCTCAAATCCGGGACCGACCTATGGCTACACCTTC
CDR3: CASNPGPTYGYTF

V: TRBV29-1
size: -
D: -
J: TRBJ2-3
DNA: TGCAGCTTTATGGACCCCCTCGGAGATACGCAGTATTTT
CDR3: CSFMDPLGDTQYF

V: TRBV5-6
size: few
D: -
J: TRBJ2-5
DNA: TGTGCCAGCAGCTCCCAGCAAGAGACCCAGTACTTC
CDR3: CASSSQQETQYF

V: TRBV11-3
size: once
D: -
J: TRBJ2-7
DNA: TGTGCCAGCAGCTTAAATCCCGACAGATACGAGCAGTACTTC
CDR3: CASSLNPDRYEQYF

V: TRBV25-1
size: -
D: -
J: TRBJ1-1
DNA: TGTGCCAGCAGACACCAGGGTACTGAAGCTTTCTTT
CDR3: CASRHQGTEAFF

V: TRBV4-2
size: -
D: -
J: TRBJ2-1
DNA: TGTGCCAGCAGCCAAGTTCTAGGGATAGCTGAGCAGTTCTTC
CDR3: CASSQVLGIAEQFF

V: TRBV7-8
size: -
D: -
J: TRBJ2-2
DNA: TGTGCCAGCAGCTTTAGGGAGGCGGGGGCCACCGGGGAGCTGTTTTTT
CDR3: CASSFREAGATGELFF

V: TRBV9
size: -
D: -
J: TRBJ1-2
DNA: TGTGCCAGCAGCGTATCACAGGGCGGTGGCTACACCTTC
CDR3: CASSVSQGGGYTF

V: TRBV29-1
size: -
D: -
J: TRBJ1-2
DNA: TGCAGCGTTGCCCCGTTAAGCGAGTATGGCTACACCTTC
CDR3: CSVAPLSEYGYTF

V: TRBV15
size: -
D: TRBD1
J: TRBJ1-5
DNA: TGTGCCACCAGACCCGACAGGGCGGGCAATCAGCCCCAGCATTTT
CDR3: CATRPDRAGNQPQHF

V: TRBV29-1
size: -
D: TRBD1
J: TRBJ2-7
DNA: TGCAGCGTTGTGGGGACAGACCGCTACGAGCAGTACTTC
CDR3: CSVVGTDRYEQYF

V: TRBV5-6
size: -
D: -
J: TRBJ2-4
DNA: TGTGCCAGCAGCTCCTCCGTGGGAATTCAGTACTTC
CDR3: CASSSSVGIQYF

V: TRBV30
size: -
D: TRBD1
J: TRBJ1-3
DNA: TGTGCCTGGAGTACAGACAGGGGGGAGGGAAACACCATATATTTT
CDR3: CAWSTDRGEGNTIYF

V: TRBV9
size: -
D: -
J: TRBJ1-2
DNA: TGTGCCAGCAGCGTAAGGGTTGGAGGCTACACCTTC
CDR3: CASSVRVGGYTF

V: TRBV5-1
size: -
D: -
J: TRBJ2-7
DNA: TGCGCCAGCAGCTTGGTTGACGAGCAGTACTTC
CDR3: CASSLVDEQYF

V: TRBV6-6
size: few
D: -
J: TRBJ2-2
DNA: TGTGCCAGCAGTTACGGGACCGGGGAGCTGTTTTTT
CDR3: CASSYGTGELFF

V: TRBV5-6
size: -
D: TRBD1
J: TRBJ2-7
DNA: TGTGCCAGCAGCCCGTCACCTGGGACAGGCCGGGGAAAGCAGTACTTC
CDR3: CASSPSPGTGRGKQYF

V: TRBV9
size: -
D: TRBD1
J: TRBJ1-2
DNA: TGTGCCAGCAGCGACGGGAATCTCCGGGACAGGAGTCTTTATGGCTACACCTTC
CDR3: CASSDGNLRDRSLYGYTF

V: TRBV6-5
size: -
D: -
J: TRBJ2-5
DNA: TGTGCCAGCAGTTACGGGTGGATTCGAGAGACCCAGTACTTC
CDR3: CASSYGWIRETQYF

V: TRBV23-1
size: few
D: -
J: TRBJ2-2
DNA: TGCGCCAGCTCCCGCGGGGTGGGGGAGCTGTTTTTT
CDR3: CASSRGVGELFF

V: TRBV6-6
size: -
D: -
J: TRBJ2-7
DNA: TGTGCCAGCGCCAGGAGGGGGGAGGACTACGAGCAGTACTTC
CDR3: CASARRGEDYEQYF

V: TRBV7-9
size: -
D: -
J: TRBJ1-2
DNA: TGTGCCAGCAGAAGTTTTGGGGGGACCGAGGTTAACTATGGCTACACCTTC
CDR3: CASRSFGGTEVNYGYTF

V: TRBV4-1
size: -
D: TRBD2
J: TRBJ2-3
DNA: TGCGCCAGCAGCCAAGAGGGGGGACTAGCGGAGGATACGCAGTATTTT
CDR3: CASSQEGGLAEDTQYF

V: TRBV6-5
size: -
D: -
J: TRBJ2-7
DNA: TGTGCCAGCAGTTACTCCCCCACCTACGAGCAGTACTTC
CDR3: CASSYSPTYEQYF

V: TRBV13
size: -
D: -
J: TRBJ1-2
DNA: TGTGCCAGCAGCATACGTGGAGGGAACTATGGCTACACCTTC
CDR3: CASSIRGGNYGYTF

V: TRBV7-9
size: -
D: -
J: TRBJ1-6
DNA: TGTGCCAGCGGCCTTAATTCACCCCTCCACTTT
CDR3: CASGLNSPLHF